These T cell receptor beta chains were read from a single sample in a study of OX40 agonist ivuxolimab in advanced cancers. Generated by immunoSEQ multiplex PCR, the TCRdb table keeps only in-frame clones and is missing some. The profile shows under 20,000 clones, 83% of them singletons. The specimen comprised CD4+ or CD8+ T cells sorted from blood, sampled in a trial of the OX40 agonist ivuxolimab. These receptors were collected from an adult with an advanced solid tumor such as melanoma, head and neck, liver or kidney cancer. The CDR3 runs from the conserved cysteine through the conserved F or W. Each record gives: V gene, D gene, clone size, J gene, CDR3 protein, CDR3 DNA. D genes are given only for firm matches. A row's size may be missing; if present it is once, few, many or a size class.

V: TRBV27; D: -; size: -; J: TRBJ2-6; CDR3: CASSSNQAGANVLTF; DNA: TGTGCCAGCAGTTCAAATCAGGCTGGGGCCAACGTCCTGACTTTC
V: TRBV7-3; D: -; size: -; J: TRBJ2-7; CDR3: CASSLGVISGSYEQYF; DNA: TGTGCCAGCAGCCTGGGGGTGATTAGCGGCTCCTACGAGCAGTACTTC
V: TRBV27; D: TRBD1; size: -; J: TRBJ1-5; CDR3: CASSFGQGASQPQHF; DNA: TGTGCCAGCAGTTTTGGACAGGGGGCTAGTCAGCCCCAGCATTTT
V: TRBV29-1; D: TRBD1; size: -; J: TRBJ2-7; CDR3: CSVRQGSWNEQYF; DNA: TGCAGCGTGAGACAGGGTTCTTGGAACGAGCAGTACTTC
V: TRBV27; D: TRBD1; size: -; J: TRBJ1-6; CDR3: CASSPNVGTGPLYSPLHF; DNA: TGTGCCAGCAGTCCGAACGTAGGGACAGGGCCCTTGTATTCACCCCTCCACTTT
V: TRBV28; D: -; size: -; J: TRBJ1-2; CDR3: CASRLGQLYGYTF; DNA: TGTGCCAGCAGACTTGGACAGCTCTATGGCTACACCTTC
V: TRBV27; D: -; size: few; J: TRBJ1-1; CDR3: CASSPLERSEAFF; DNA: TGTGCCAGCAGTCCCTTAGAAAGGTCTGAAGCTTTCTTT
V: TRBV27; D: TRBD1; size: few; J: TRBJ1-1; CDR3: CASSLGIGQGDTEAFF; DNA: TGTGCCAGCAGTTTAGGTATTGGACAGGGGGACACTGAAGCTTTCTTT
V: TRBV14; D: TRBD2; size: -; J: TRBJ2-7; CDR3: CASSQGGLAGFYEQYF; DNA: TGTGCCAGCAGCCAAGGGGGACTAGCGGGATTTTACGAGCAGTACTTC
V: TRBV27; D: TRBD2; size: once; J: TRBJ2-7; CDR3: CASSRRGSTYEQYF; DNA: TGTGCCAGCAGTAGGCGGGGGTCCACCTACGAGCAGTACTTC
V: TRBV28; D: -; size: -; J: TRBJ1-1; CDR3: CASEYRTVGTEAFF; DNA: TGTGCCAGCGAGTACAGGACAGTGGGAACTGAAGCTTTCTTT
V: TRBV6-1; D: -; size: -; J: TRBJ2-7; CDR3: CASTEGVGRSYEQYF; DNA: TGTGCCAGCACCGAAGGGGTGGGTCGCTCCTACGAGCAGTACTTC
V: TRBV6-6; D: -; size: -; J: TRBJ1-1; CDR3: CASSYTWAFF; DNA: TGTGCCAGCAGTTACACTTGGGCTTTCTTT
V: TRBV7-9; D: TRBD1; size: -; J: TRBJ1-1; CDR3: CASSLVQGAGTEAFF; DNA: TGTGCCAGCAGCTTAGTTCAGGGGGCCGGGACTGAAGCTTTCTTT
V: TRBV27; D: TRBD2; size: -; J: TRBJ2-7; CDR3: CASTRTSGAYEQYF; DNA: TGTGCCAGCACCCGGACTAGCGGTGCTTACGAGCAGTACTTC
V: TRBV27; D: TRBD1; size: -; J: TRBJ2-7; CDR3: CASSLGTGAVEQYF; DNA: TGTGCCAGCAGTTTGGGGACAGGGGCGGTCGAGCAGTACTTC
V: TRBV28; D: TRBD1; size: -; J: TRBJ2-1; CDR3: CASREPGQGPYNEQFF; DNA: TGTGCCAGCAGAGAACCGGGACAGGGCCCCTACAATGAGCAGTTCTTC
V: TRBV28; D: -; size: -; J: TRBJ2-6; CDR3: CASSTWSVESAGANVLTF; DNA: TGTGCCAGCAGCACCTGGAGCGTGGAATCGGCTGGGGCCAACGTCCTGACTTTC
V: TRBV28; D: -; size: -; J: TRBJ1-2; CDR3: CASSPGSAAQGGYGYTF; DNA: TGTGCCAGCAGTCCGGGATCCGCAGCACAGGGAGGCTATGGCTACACCTTC
V: TRBV6-1; D: -; size: once; J: TRBJ2-3; CDR3: CASRDAGTDTQYF; DNA: TGTGCCAGCAGGGACGCCGGCACAGATACGCAGTATTTT
V: TRBV5-4; D: TRBD1; size: -; J: TRBJ1-4; CDR3: CASSSGDREFNEKLFF; DNA: TGTGCCAGCAGCTCTGGGGACAGGGAGTTTAATGAAAAACTGTTTTTT
V: TRBV27; D: -; size: -; J: TRBJ2-3; CDR3: CASSRGDRLDTQYF; DNA: TGTGCCAGCAGTAGGGGGGATCGACTAGATACGCAGTATTTT
V: TRBV20-1; D: -; size: -; J: TRBJ1-2; CDR3: CSAQTAYGYTF; DNA: TGCAGTGCTCAGACAGCGTATGGCTACACCTTC
V: TRBV7-2; D: -; size: -; J: TRBJ2-7; CDR3: CASSSNSYEQYF; DNA: TGTGCCAGCAGTTCCAACTCCTACGAGCAGTACTTC
V: TRBV9; D: TRBD2; size: once; J: TRBJ2-2; CDR3: CASSDRLAGPKPGELFF; DNA: TGTGCCAGCAGCGACCGACTAGCGGGGCCAAAACCCGGGGAGCTGTTTTTT
V: TRBV2; D: -; size: -; J: TRBJ2-7; CDR3: CASSEGRASIEQYF; DNA: TGTGCCAGCAGTGAGGGCAGGGCGAGCATCGAGCAGTACTTC
V: TRBV7-8; D: TRBD1; size: few; J: TRBJ1-3; CDR3: CASSYIQGSSGNTIYF; DNA: TGTGCCAGCAGCTATATACAGGGGAGCTCTGGAAACACCATATATTTT
V: TRBV6-6; D: TRBD1; size: -; J: TRBJ1-2; CDR3: CASNSGQDFYGYTF; DNA: TGTGCCAGCAATTCGGGACAGGACTTCTATGGCTACACCTTC
V: TRBV7-7; D: -; size: -; J: TRBJ1-5; CDR3: CASSHIPARLQPQHF; DNA: TGTGCTAGCAGCCATATTCCGGCGAGACTCCAGCCCCAGCATTTT
V: TRBV28; D: -; size: -; J: TRBJ2-1; CDR3: CASCTGPGVDPEQFF; DNA: TGTGCCAGCTGTACAGGGCCCGGAGTGGACCCTGAGCAGTTCTTC
V: TRBV11-2; D: -; size: -; J: TRBJ2-2; CDR3: CASSPGGAAGELFF; DNA: TGTGCCAGCAGCCCAGGCGGGGCCGCCGGGGAGCTGTTTTTT
V: TRBV4-1; D: -; size: -; J: TRBJ1-5; CDR3: CASSHTTGYDQPQHF; DNA: TGCGCCAGCAGCCATACCACAGGGTACGATCAGCCCCAGCATTTT
V: TRBV27; D: TRBD2; size: -; J: TRBJ2-2; CDR3: CASSSRTSGGALTGELFF; DNA: TGTGCCAGCAGTTCTAGGACTAGCGGGGGGGCTCTCACCGGGGAGCTGTTTTTT
V: TRBV4-2; D: -; size: -; J: TRBJ2-1; CDR3: CASSQEGGAGYNEQFF; DNA: TGTGCCAGCAGCCAAGAGGGAGGCGCTGGATACAATGAGCAGTTCTTC
V: TRBV7-9; D: -; size: -; J: TRBJ2-7; CDR3: CATASDSEQYF; DNA: TGTGCCACCGCGTCCGATTCCGAGCAGTACTTC
V: TRBV27; D: -; size: -; J: TRBJ2-7; CDR3: CASSFGQGGEQYF; DNA: TGTGCCAGCAGTTTTGGGCAGGGTGGGGAGCAGTACTTC
V: TRBV4-2; D: -; size: -; J: TRBJ1-5; CDR3: CASSQEPGETNQPQHF; DNA: TGTGCCAGCAGCCAAGAACCAGGGGAGACCAATCAGCCCCAGCATTTT
V: TRBV6-5; D: -; size: -; J: TRBJ2-5; CDR3: CASKLSLDSQETQYF; DNA: TGTGCCAGCAAACTGTCTTTGGACAGCCAAGAGACCCAGTACTTC
V: TRBV13; D: -; size: -; J: TRBJ1-1; CDR3: CASSFTGTEAFF; DNA: TGTGCCAGCAGCTTTACGGGTACTGAAGCTTTCTTT
V: TRBV15; D: TRBD1; size: -; J: TRBJ2-1; CDR3: CATSSRTGYNEQFF; DNA: TGTGCCACCAGCAGCCGGACAGGCTACAATGAGCAGTTCTTC
V: TRBV10-3; D: -; size: -; J: TRBJ2-3; CDR3: CAISEDPASTDTQYF; DNA: TGTGCCATCAGTGAGGATCCAGCTAGCACAGATACGCAGTATTTT
V: TRBV11-2; D: -; size: -; J: TRBJ1-1; CDR3: CASSPGANTEAFF; DNA: TGTGCCAGCTCCCCGGGGGCGAACACTGAAGCTTTCTTT